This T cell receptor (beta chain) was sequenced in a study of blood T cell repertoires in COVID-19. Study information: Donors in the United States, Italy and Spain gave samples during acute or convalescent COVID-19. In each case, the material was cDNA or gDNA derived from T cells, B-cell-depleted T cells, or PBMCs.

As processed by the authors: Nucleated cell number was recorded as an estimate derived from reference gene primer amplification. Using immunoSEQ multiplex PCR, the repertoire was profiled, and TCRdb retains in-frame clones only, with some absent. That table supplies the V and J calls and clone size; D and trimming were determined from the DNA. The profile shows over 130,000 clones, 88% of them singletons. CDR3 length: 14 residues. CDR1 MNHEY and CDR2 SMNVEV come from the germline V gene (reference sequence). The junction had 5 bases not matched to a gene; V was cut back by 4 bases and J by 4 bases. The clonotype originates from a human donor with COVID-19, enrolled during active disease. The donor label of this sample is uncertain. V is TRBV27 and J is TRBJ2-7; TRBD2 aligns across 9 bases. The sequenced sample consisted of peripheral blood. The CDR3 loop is CASSSRGRGYEQYF. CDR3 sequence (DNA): TGTGCCAGCAGTTCTCGCGGGAGGGGTTACGAGCAGTACTTC.